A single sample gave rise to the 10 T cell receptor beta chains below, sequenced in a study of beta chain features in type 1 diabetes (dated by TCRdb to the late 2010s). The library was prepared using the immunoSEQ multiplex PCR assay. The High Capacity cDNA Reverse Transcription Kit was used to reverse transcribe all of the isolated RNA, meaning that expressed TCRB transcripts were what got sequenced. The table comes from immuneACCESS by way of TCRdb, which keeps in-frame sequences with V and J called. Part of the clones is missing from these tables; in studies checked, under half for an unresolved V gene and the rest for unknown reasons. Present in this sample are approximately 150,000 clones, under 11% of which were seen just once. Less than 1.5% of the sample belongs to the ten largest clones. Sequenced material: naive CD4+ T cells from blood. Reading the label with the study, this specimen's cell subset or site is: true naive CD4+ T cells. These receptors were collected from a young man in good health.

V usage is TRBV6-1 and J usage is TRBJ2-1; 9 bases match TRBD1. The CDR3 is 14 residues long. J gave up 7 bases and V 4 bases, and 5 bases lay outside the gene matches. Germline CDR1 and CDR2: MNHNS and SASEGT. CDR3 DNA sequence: TGTGCCAGCAGTGGGTACAGGGGGCGGAATGAGCAGTTCTTC. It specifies CASSGYRGRNEQFF.

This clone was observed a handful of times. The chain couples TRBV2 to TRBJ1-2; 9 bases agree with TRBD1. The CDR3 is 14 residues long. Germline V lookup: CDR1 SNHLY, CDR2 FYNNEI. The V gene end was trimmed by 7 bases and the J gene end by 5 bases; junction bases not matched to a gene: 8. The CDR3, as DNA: TGTGCCAGCATCTTACAGGGGGCCAGGTATGGCTACACCTTC. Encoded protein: CASILQGARYGYTF. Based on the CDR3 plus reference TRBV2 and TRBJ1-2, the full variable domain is EPEVTQTPSHQVTQMGQEVILRCVPISNHLYFYWYRQILGQKVEFLVSFYNNEISEKSEIFDDQFSVERPDGSNFTLKIRSTKLEDSAMYFCASILQGARYGYTFGSGTRLTVV.

CDR3 in amino acids: CASGVAGSNEQFF. The DNA for the CDR3 is TGTGCCAGTGGGGTAGCGGGGAGCAATGAGCAGTTCTTC. The rearrangement links TRBV11-2 to TRBJ2-1, with 8 bases identical to TRBD2. This CDR3 comprises 13 residues. Germline V gene lookup returns CDR1 SGHAT and CDR2 FQNNGV. With V trimmed by 9 bases and J by 6 bases, 7 bases remained unmatched. The complete variable domain, with remaining parts taken from reference TRBV11-2 and TRBJ2-1, reads EAGVAQSPRYKIIEKRQSVAFWCNPISGHATLYWYQQILGQGPKLLIQFQNNGVVDDSQLPKDRFSAERLKGVDSTLKIQPAKLEDSAVYLCASGVAGSNEQFFGPGTRLTVL.

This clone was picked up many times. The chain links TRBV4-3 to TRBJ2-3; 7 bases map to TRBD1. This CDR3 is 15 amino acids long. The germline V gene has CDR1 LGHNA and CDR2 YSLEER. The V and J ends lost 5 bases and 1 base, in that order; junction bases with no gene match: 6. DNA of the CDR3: TGCGCCAGCAGCACAGACAGGGTGGGCACAGATACGCAGTATTTT. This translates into CASSTDRVGTDTQYF.

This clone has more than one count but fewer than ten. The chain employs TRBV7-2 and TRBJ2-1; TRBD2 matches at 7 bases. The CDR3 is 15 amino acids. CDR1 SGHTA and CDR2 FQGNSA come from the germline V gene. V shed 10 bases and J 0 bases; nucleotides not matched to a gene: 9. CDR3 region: CATSLQRGSYNEQFF. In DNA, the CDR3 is TGTGCCACCTCGCTTCAGCGGGGCTCCTACAATGAGCAGTTCTTC. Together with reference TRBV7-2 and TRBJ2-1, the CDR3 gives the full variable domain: GAGVSQSPSNKVTEKGKDVELRCDPISGHTALYWYRQSLGQGLEFLIYFQGNSAPDKSGLPSDRFSAERTGGSVSTLTIQRTQQEDSAVYLCATSLQRGSYNEQFFGPGTRLTVL.

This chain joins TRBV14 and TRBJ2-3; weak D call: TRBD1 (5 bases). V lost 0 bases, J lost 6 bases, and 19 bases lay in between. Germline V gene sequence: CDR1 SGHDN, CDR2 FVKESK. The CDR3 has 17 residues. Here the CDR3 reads CASSQDQGTTIFDTQYF. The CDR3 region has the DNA TGTGCCAGCAGCCAAGATCAGGGTACCACGATTTTCGATACGCAGTATTTT.

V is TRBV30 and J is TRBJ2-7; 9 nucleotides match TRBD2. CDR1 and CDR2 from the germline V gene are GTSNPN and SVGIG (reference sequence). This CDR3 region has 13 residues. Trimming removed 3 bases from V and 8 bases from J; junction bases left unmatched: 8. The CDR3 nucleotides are TGTGCCTGGAGAATGGCGGGGGGGTTCCAGCAGTACTTC. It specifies CAWRMAGGFQQYF.

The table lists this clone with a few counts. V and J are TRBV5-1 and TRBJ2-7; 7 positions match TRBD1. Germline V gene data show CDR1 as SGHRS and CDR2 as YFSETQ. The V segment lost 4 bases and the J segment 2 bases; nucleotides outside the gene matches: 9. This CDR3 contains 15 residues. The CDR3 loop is CASSLLTGSPYEQYF. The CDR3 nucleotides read TGCGCCAGCAGCCTCCTGACAGGGAGCCCCTACGAGCAGTACTTC.

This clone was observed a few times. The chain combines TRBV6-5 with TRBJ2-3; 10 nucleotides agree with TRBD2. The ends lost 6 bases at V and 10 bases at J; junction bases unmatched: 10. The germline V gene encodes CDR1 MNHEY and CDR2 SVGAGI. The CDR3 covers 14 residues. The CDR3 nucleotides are TGTGCCAGCAGGCCAACCGGGACTAGCGTTGCGCAGTATTTT. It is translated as CASRPTGTSVAQYF.

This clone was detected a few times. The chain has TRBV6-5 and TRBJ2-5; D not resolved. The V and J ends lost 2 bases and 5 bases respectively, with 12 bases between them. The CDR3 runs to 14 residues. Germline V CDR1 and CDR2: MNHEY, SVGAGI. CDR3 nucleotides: TGTGCCAGCAGTTACGGCCTCATCATGGAGACCCAGTACTTC. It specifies CASSYGLIMETQYF.